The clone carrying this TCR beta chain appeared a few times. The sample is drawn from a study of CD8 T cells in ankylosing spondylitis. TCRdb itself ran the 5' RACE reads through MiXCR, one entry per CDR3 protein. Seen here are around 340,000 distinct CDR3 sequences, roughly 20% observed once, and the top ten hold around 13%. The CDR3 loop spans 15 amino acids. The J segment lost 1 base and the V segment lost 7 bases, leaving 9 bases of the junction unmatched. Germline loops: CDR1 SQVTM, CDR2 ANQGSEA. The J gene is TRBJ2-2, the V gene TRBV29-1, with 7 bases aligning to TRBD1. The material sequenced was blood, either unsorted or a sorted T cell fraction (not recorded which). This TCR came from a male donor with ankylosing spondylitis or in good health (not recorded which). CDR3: CSALAGTENTGELFF. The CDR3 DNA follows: TGCAGCGCCCTCGCCGGGACAGAGAACACCGGGGAGCTGTTTTTT.